The 16 T cell receptor beta chains below come from one sample, sequenced in a study of CD8+ T cells in alopecia areata. The treatment was: oral pan-JAK inhibitor, 5-10 mg twice daily. cDNA reverse transcribed from extracted RNA served as the sequencing template. TCRdb's table, derived via immunoSEQ multiplex PCR, lists solely in-frame clones and lacks some. The top ten hold about a tenth of the sample, which has about 180,000 clones, about 55% seen once. The material was CD8+ T cells sorted from blood, obtained at week 24, from a patient treated with tofacitinib. All receptors come from a human donor with alopecia areata.

CDR3 bases: TGTGCCAGTAGTACCGACTTATCCCAGCATTTT. It encodes CASSTDLSQHF. The chain is built from TRBV19 and TRBJ1-5; no firm D call. Germline CDR1 reads LNHDA; CDR2 reads SQIVND (reference sequence). This CDR3 is built from 11 residues. V shed 4 bases and J shed 11 bases, with 9 bases lying between them.

The chain carries TRBV29-1 and TRBJ2-7; D gene unclear. The V gene lost 4 bases and the J gene lost 11 bases, with 15 bases spanning the gap. Germline V lookup: CDR1 SQVTM, CDR2 ANQGSEA. This CDR3 spans 11 amino acids. The CDR3 DNA sequence: TGCAGCGTTGTTTCTGGGCCAGAGAAGTACTTC. It is translated as CSVVSGPEKYF.

This sequence joins TRBV5-6 and TRBJ1-6; D is undetermined. This CDR3 comprises 17 residues. Trimming stripped 3 bases from V and 0 bases from J, with 13 bases between. Germline V gene data show CDR1 as SGHDT and CDR2 as YYEEEE. The CDR3 DNA reads TGTGCCAGCAGCTCCGGACGGAAGAGCTCCTATAATTCACCCCTCCACTTT. Translation gives CASSSGRKSSYNSPLHF.

The chain links TRBV4-3 to TRBJ2-7, with 9 bases aligning to TRBD1. Germline CDR1 reads LGHNA; CDR2 reads YSLEER. The CDR3 contains 14 residues. Trimming at V came to 1 base and at J to 4 bases, leaving 2 bases not matched to a gene. This CDR3 reads CASSQGQGEYEQYF. The CDR3 region has the DNA TGCGCCAGCAGCCAAGGACAGGGGGAATACGAGCAGTACTTC.

V is TRBV29-1 and J is TRBJ2-1; 8 nucleotides match TRBD1. The length of the CDR3 is 15 residues. Looked up from germline, CDR1 is SQVTM and CDR2 is ANQGSEA. Losses at the gene ends were 2 bases for V and 5 bases for J; bases not matched to a gene: 8. The CDR3 sequence is CSVEFPRGRDNEQFF. As DNA, the CDR3 is TGCAGCGTTGAATTCCCCAGGGGGCGGGACAATGAGCAGTTCTTC.

This clone was recorded a few times. V gene TRBV9 combines with J gene TRBJ1-1, with 8 positions matching TRBD1. V lost 3 bases, J lost 6 bases, and 7 bases stayed unmatched. Germline-derived CDR1 and CDR2 are SGDLS and YYNGEE. The CDR3 is 14 residues long. CDR3 in amino acids: CASSATGAVAEAFF. DNA for the CDR3: TGTGCCAGCAGCGCGACAGGGGCGGTCGCTGAAGCTTTCTTT.

This clone was counted ten times or more. This chain joins TRBV4-1 and TRBJ1-1; D gene ambiguous. The CDR3 spans 15 residues. From germline, CDR1 is MGHRA and CDR2 YSYEKL. V shed 6 bases and J shed 1 base, with 15 bases lying between them. The CDR3 region has the DNA TGCGCCAGCAGGCCTCAGAAGACCCAGAACACTGAAGCTTTCTTT. This encodes CASRPQKTQNTEAFF.

V is TRBV30 and J is TRBJ2-3; 9 bases are shared with TRBD1. The J segment lost 4 bases and the V segment lost 4 bases, leaving 6 bases of the junction unmatched. CDR1 is GTSNPN and CDR2 is SVGIG in the germline V gene (reference sequence). This CDR3 comprises 14 residues. CDR3: CAWIGTGRADTQYF. In DNA, the CDR3 is TGTGCCTGGATCGGGACAGGGAGGGCAGATACGCAGTATTTT. Supplemented by reference TRBV30 and TRBJ2-3, the full variable domain reads SQTIHQWPATLVQPVGSPLSLECTVEGTSNPNLYWYRQAAGRGLQLLFYSVGIGQISSEVPQNLSASRPQDRQFILSSKKLLLSDSGFYLCAWIGTGRADTQYFGPGTRLTVL.

The rearrangement joins TRBV30 to TRBJ1-5; D might be TRBD1 (5 bases). V was clipped by 0 bases and J by 5 bases, with 17 bases between them. CDR3 length equals 16 residues. CDR1 and CDR2 (germline): GTSNPN, SVGIG (reference sequence). CDR3 loop: CAWSVRGDPRYQPQHF. CDR3 DNA sequence: TGTGCCTGGAGTGTACGAGGGGACCCACGATATCAGCCCCAGCATTTT.

The chain uses TRBV27 and TRBJ2-7; 9 positions match TRBD2. The CDR3 loop spans 15 amino acids. The V and J ends lost 6 bases and 3 bases, in that order; junction bases with no gene match: 9. Germline V gene sequence: CDR1 MNHEY, CDR2 SMNVEV (reference sequence). CDR3 DNA sequence: TGTGCCAGCAGCCGCAGGGAGACTAGCGGCTACGAGCAGTACTTC. This translates into CASSRRETSGYEQYF.

This clone is a singleton in its sample. The CDR3 sequence is CASSFRQAPSDTQYF. The CDR3 DNA sequence: TGTGCCAGCAGCTTCCGACAGGCCCCCTCGGATACGCAGTATTTT. J is TRBJ2-3 and V is TRBV11-2; D is possibly TRBD1 (6 bases). Looked up from germline, CDR1 is SGHAT and CDR2 is FQNNGV. Deletions cut 3 bases from V and 6 bases from J, with 16 bases between. The CDR3 extends over 15 amino acids.

This chain joins TRBV4-1 and TRBJ2-3; TRBD2 might be the D (6 bases). This CDR3 spans 16 amino acids. The germline V gene has CDR1 MGHRA and CDR2 YSYEKL. V shed 0 bases and J shed 2 bases, with 12 bases lying between them. CDR3 region: CASSQDAGTNTDTQYF. The CDR3 bases are TGCGCCAGCAGCCAAGATGCGGGGACGAACACAGATACGCAGTATTTT.

V is TRBV2 and J is TRBJ2-1; D possibly corresponds to TRBD2 (7 bases). This CDR3 has 17 amino acids. Per germline, CDR1 SNHLY and CDR2 FYNNEI. Trimming took off 4 bases at V and 3 bases at J, with 19 bases between the two ends. Here the CDR3 DNA reads TGTGCCAGCAGTGTATCCTTGTCGGGGGGCCTCTACAATGAGCAGTTCTTC. The encoded protein is CASSVSLSGGLYNEQFF.

This clone appeared a few times. The chain joins TRBV30 to TRBJ1-2; 8 bases agree with TRBD1. From germline, CDR1 is GTSNPN and CDR2 SVGIG (reference sequence). CDR3 length: 12 amino acids. J was trimmed by 6 bases and V by 6 bases; bases with no gene match: 6. CDR3 protein: CACRTGNNGYTF. CDR3 nucleotide sequence: TGTGCCTGTCGGACAGGGAATAATGGCTACACCTTC.

This clone occurred many times. V usage is TRBV29-1 and J usage is TRBJ2-2; D unresolved. CDR1 is SQVTM, CDR2 ANQGSEA, per germline. The V end lost 2 bases, the J end lost 5 bases, and 0 bases lay between the germline ends. The CDR3 is made up of 10 amino acids. CDR3 DNA: TGCAGCGTTGAAACCGGGGAGCTGTTTTTT. It translates to CSVETGELFF.

This clone was seen a handful of times. V gene TRBV29-1 combines with J gene TRBJ2-1, with D perhaps being TRBD1 or TRBD2 (6 bases each). Looked up from germline, CDR1 is SQVTM and CDR2 is ANQGSEA. The CDR3 spans 13 residues. V was pared by 6 bases and J by 3 bases, with 12 bases between. The CDR3 sequence: CSVGRDNYNEQFF. CDR3 nucleotides: TGCAGCGTCGGGCGGGACAACTACAATGAGCAGTTCTTC.